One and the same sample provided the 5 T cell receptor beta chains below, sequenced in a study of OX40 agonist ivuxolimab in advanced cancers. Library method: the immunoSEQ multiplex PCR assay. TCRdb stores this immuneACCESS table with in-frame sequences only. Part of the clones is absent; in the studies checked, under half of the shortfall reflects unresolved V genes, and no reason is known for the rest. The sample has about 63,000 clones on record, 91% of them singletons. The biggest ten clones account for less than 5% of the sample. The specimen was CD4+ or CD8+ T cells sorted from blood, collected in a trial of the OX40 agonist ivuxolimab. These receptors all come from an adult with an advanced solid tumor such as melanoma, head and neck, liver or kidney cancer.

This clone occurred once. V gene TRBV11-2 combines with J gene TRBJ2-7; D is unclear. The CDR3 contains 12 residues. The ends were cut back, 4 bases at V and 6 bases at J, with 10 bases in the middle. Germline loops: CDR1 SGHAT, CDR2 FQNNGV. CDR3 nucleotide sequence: TGTGCCAGCAGCTCCGGAAATGCCGAGCAGTACGTC. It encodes CASSSGNAEQYV.

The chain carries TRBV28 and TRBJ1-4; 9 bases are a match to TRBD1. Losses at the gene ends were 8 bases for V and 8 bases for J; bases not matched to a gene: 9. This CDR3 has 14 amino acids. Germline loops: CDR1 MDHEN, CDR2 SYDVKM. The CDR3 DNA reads TGTGCCAGCGCCGAGGACAGGGGAAAGGAAAAACTGTTTTTT. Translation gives CASAEDRGKEKLFF.

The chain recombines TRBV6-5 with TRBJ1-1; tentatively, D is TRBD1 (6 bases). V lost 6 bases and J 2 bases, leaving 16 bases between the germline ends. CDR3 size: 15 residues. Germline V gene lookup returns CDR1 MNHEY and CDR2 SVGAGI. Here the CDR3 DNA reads TGTGCCAGCAGAACACCGGGACAAAGAAACACTGAAGCTTTCTTT. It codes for CASRTPGQRNTEAFF.

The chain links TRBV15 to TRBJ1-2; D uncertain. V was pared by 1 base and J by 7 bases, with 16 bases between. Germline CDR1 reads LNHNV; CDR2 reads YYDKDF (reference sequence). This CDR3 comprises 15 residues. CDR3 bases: TGTGCCACCAGCAGAGGGGTAGGTCCCGTTCGTGGCTACACCTTC. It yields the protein CATSRGVGPVRGYTF. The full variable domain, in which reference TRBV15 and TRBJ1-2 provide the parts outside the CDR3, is DAMVIQNPRYQVTQFGKPVTLSCSQTLNHNVMYWYQQKSSQAPKLLFHYYDKDFNNEADTPDNFQSRRPNTSFCFLDIRSPGLGDTAMYLCATSRGVGPVRGYTFGSGTRLTVV.

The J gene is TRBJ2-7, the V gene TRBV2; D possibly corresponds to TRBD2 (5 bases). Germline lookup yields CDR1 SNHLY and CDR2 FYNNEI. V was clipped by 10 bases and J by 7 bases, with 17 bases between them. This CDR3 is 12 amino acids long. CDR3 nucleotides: TGTGCCACTTTCGACGGGGTGAAGGAGCAGTACGTC. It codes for CATFDGVKEQYV.